A few counts support the clone carrying this T cell receptor beta chain. The data stem from a study of identical twins. Germline V gives CDR1 SNHLY, CDR2 FYNNEI. The CDR3 is 13 residues long. The J segment lost 6 bases and the V segment lost 10 bases, leaving 8 bases of the junction unmatched. All donors were healthy, and all were Caucasian. TCRdb ran MiXCR on the 5' RACE reads and lists one entry per CDR3 protein. The data show roughly 1.6 million distinct CDR3 sequences, 32% seen once. This sequence was found in a newborn girl in good health. The sequenced sample consisted of cord blood. This chain connects TRBV2 to TRBJ1-1, with 10 positions matching TRBD1. The CDR3 sequence is CATTDRGVSEAFF. In DNA, the CDR3 is TGTGCCACCACGGACAGGGGGGTCTCTGAAGCTTTCTTT.